In its sample, the clone carrying this T cell receptor (beta chain) was seen many times. Its antigen is not identified. Tagging with unique molecular identifiers was applied to individual cDNA molecules. MiXCR was run by TCRdb on the 5' RACE reads, yielding one entry per CDR3 protein. The sample holds 20,000 to 25,000 distinct CDR3 sequences, 4% to 5.5% seen once. The sample originates from a study of early T cells in non-severe SARS-CoV-2 infection. Looking at the study overall: Sequenced bulk RNA came from whole blood that was unsorted, and chains were unpaired.

Trimming pared 9 bases from V and 3 bases from J, leaving 15 bases between. Germline V gene sequence: CDR1 MDHEN, CDR2 SYDVKM. CDR3 length: 13 residues. General study findings and limits: Lookups in VDJdb leaned toward anti-spike CD8 responses and missed private and CD4 specificities.

The chain couples TRBV28 to TRBJ2-7; tentatively, D is TRBD1 (5 bases). The receptor's source is an adult who was a healthcare worker with PCR-confirmed SARS-CoV-2 infection or an uninfected control (not recorded which). What was sequenced was whole blood. The CDR3 is CASLSPRDYEQYF. The CDR3 nucleotides are TGTGCCAGTCTTAGCCCCAGGGACTACGAGCAGTACTTC.